The rows below give T cell receptor beta chains drawn from one sample of a study of blood T cell repertoires in COVID-19. Method: immunoSEQ multiplex PCR; TCRdb's copy keeps in-frame clones and lacks some. The repertoire holds fewer than 250,000 clones, with over 75% as singletons. Source material: peripheral blood. The receptor source for this set is a woman in her thirties or forties who had recovered from COVID-19. CDR3s include the opening cysteine and the closing phenylalanine or tryptophan. A D gene is named only where the DNA matches it firmly. Rows may omit the clone size; those that give it use once, few, many or a size class.

clone size: .; V gene: TRBV5-1; D gene: TRBD1; J gene: TRBJ1-1; CDR3 DNA: TGCGCCAGCTTTTCCGGGACAGTCAACACTGAAGCTTTCTTT; CDR3 protein: CASFSGTVNTEAFF
clone size: .; V gene: TRBV7-6; D gene: .; J gene: TRBJ2-3; CDR3 DNA: TGTGCCAGCAGCTTCAGGACAGGGGGCACTAGCGGGAGAAGAACAGATACGCAGTATTTT; CDR3 protein: CASSFRTGGTSGRRTDTQYF
clone size: .; V gene: TRBV5-1; D gene: .; J gene: TRBJ2-5; CDR3 DNA: TGCGCCAGCAGCTTGGGGGACTCAGAGACCCAGTACTTC; CDR3 protein: CASSLGDSETQYF
clone size: .; V gene: TRBV9; D gene: .; J gene: TRBJ1-6; CDR3 DNA: TGTGCCAGCAGCCCAACAGCGGGTTCGTCACCCCTCCACTTT; CDR3 protein: CASSPTAGSSPLHF
clone size: .; V gene: TRBV7-9; D gene: TRBD1; J gene: TRBJ2-2; CDR3 DNA: TGTGCCAGCAGCTTGGCCGGGACAGGGACCGGGGAGCTGTTTTTT; CDR3 protein: CASSLAGTGTGELFF
clone size: .; V gene: TRBV6-5; D gene: TRBD1; J gene: TRBJ1-3; CDR3 DNA: TGTGCCAGCAGCCGCACGACAGGGGTTGGAAACACCATATATTTT; CDR3 protein: CASSRTTGVGNTIYF
clone size: .; V gene: TRBV5-1; D gene: TRBD2; J gene: TRBJ2-1; CDR3 DNA: TGCGCCAGCCGGTCGCGGGAGCATTACAATGAGCAGTTCTTC; CDR3 protein: CASRSREHYNEQFF
clone size: .; V gene: TRBV11-3; D gene: .; J gene: TRBJ2-7; CDR3 DNA: TGTGCCAGCAGCTTAGAGGGCCGGACCTACGAGCAGTACTTC; CDR3 protein: CASSLEGRTYEQYF
clone size: .; V gene: TRBV12-3/TRBV12-4; D gene: TRBD1; J gene: TRBJ2-5; CDR3 DNA: TGTGCCAGCAGTCTACAGGGGCGAGGGGCCCAGTACTTC; CDR3 protein: CASSLQGRGAQYF
clone size: .; V gene: TRBV5-4; D gene: .; J gene: TRBJ1-6; CDR3 DNA: TGTGCCAGCGCCGTTGATAGGGGTGATAATTCACCCCTCCACTTT; CDR3 protein: CASAVDRGDNSPLHF
clone size: once; V gene: TRBV18; D gene: TRBD2; J gene: TRBJ2-1; CDR3 DNA: TGTGCCAGCTCACCTACGGGACTAGAAATTGTTGAGCAGTTCTTC; CDR3 protein: CASSPTGLEIVEQFF
clone size: .; V gene: TRBV18; D gene: TRBD2; J gene: TRBJ2-1; CDR3 DNA: TGTGCCAGCTCACCAGGTCTTAGCGGGGCCTTCTACAATGAGCAGTTCTTC; CDR3 protein: CASSPGLSGAFYNEQFF
clone size: .; V gene: TRBV28; D gene: .; J gene: TRBJ1-4; CDR3 DNA: TGTGCCAGCAGTTCGCCATCGGACAGCGCAACTAATGAAAAACTGTTTTTT; CDR3 protein: CASSSPSDSATNEKLFF
clone size: .; V gene: TRBV23-1; D gene: TRBD1; J gene: TRBJ1-4; CDR3 DNA: TGCGCCAGCAGTCAATGGGGACAGGAGAATGAAAAACTGTTTTTT; CDR3 protein: CASSQWGQENEKLFF
clone size: once; V gene: TRBV5-1; D gene: TRBD2; J gene: TRBJ2-7; CDR3 DNA: TGCGCCAGCAGCTTGTCCCCTGGACGCGTAGCGGGACGGGACTACGAGCAGTACTTC; CDR3 protein: CASSLSPGRVAGRDYEQYF
clone size: .; V gene: TRBV6-1; D gene: TRBD2; J gene: TRBJ2-5; CDR3 DNA: TGTGCCAGCAGTCCCCCTAGCGGGAGCGGAGAGACCCAGTACTTC; CDR3 protein: CASSPPSGSGETQYF
clone size: .; V gene: TRBV11-1; D gene: .; J gene: TRBJ2-5; CDR3 DNA: TGTGCCAGCAGCCGCACACAATCCAGGGGGACCCAGTACTTC; CDR3 protein: CASSRTQSRGTQYF
clone size: .; V gene: TRBV19; D gene: TRBD2; J gene: TRBJ2-1; CDR3 DNA: TGTGCCAGTACCACTAGCGGGGATTACAATGAGCAGTTCTTC; CDR3 protein: CASTTSGDYNEQFF
clone size: .; V gene: TRBV24-1; D gene: .; J gene: TRBJ1-1; CDR3 DNA: TGTGCCACCAGCGGGCCCCAGGGTCAGGCGGGGGGCTTGACTGAAGCTTTCTTT; CDR3 protein: CATSGPQGQAGGLTEAFF
clone size: .; V gene: TRBV28; D gene: TRBD2; J gene: TRBJ2-7; CDR3 DNA: TGTGCCAGCAGTCCCCCCGGGGGGGGTGCCTACGAGCAGTACTTC; CDR3 protein: CASSPPGGGAYEQYF
clone size: .; V gene: TRBV11-2; D gene: TRBD1; J gene: TRBJ1-3; CDR3 DNA: TGTGCCAGCAGCTCACAGGGGCTGGCTGGAAACACCATATATTTT; CDR3 protein: CASSSQGLAGNTIYF
clone size: .; V gene: TRBV5-1; D gene: TRBD2; J gene: TRBJ2-1; CDR3 DNA: TGCGCCAGCAGCTTGGCTGGCGGGACTAGTTCGTACAATGAGCAGTTCTTC; CDR3 protein: CASSLAGGTSSYNEQFF
clone size: .; V gene: TRBV18; D gene: TRBD1; J gene: TRBJ2-6; CDR3 DNA: TGTGCCAGCTCAGCACAGGGGGCCGGGGCCAACGTCCTGACTTTC; CDR3 protein: CASSAQGAGANVLTF
clone size: .; V gene: TRBV7-2; D gene: .; J gene: TRBJ2-7; CDR3 DNA: TGTGCCAGCAGCTTATCAGGAGGCGAGCAGTACTTC; CDR3 protein: CASSLSGGEQYF
clone size: .; V gene: TRBV5-4; D gene: TRBD2; J gene: TRBJ2-2; CDR3 DNA: TGTGCCAGCAGCGTAGGACTAGCGGGAGCACACGGGGAGCTGTTTTTT; CDR3 protein: CASSVGLAGAHGELFF
clone size: .; V gene: TRBV29-1; D gene: TRBD2; J gene: TRBJ2-2; CDR3 DNA: TGCAGCGCACGACGGGGGGCGAACACCGGGGAGCTGTTTTTT; CDR3 protein: CSARRGANTGELFF
clone size: once; V gene: TRBV18; D gene: .; J gene: TRBJ2-2; CDR3 DNA: TGTGCCAGCTCACCGCGTAACGTCCAGGGGTACACCGGGGAGCTGTTTTTT; CDR3 protein: CASSPRNVQGYTGELFF
clone size: .; V gene: TRBV6-5; D gene: TRBD1; J gene: TRBJ1-1; CDR3 DNA: TGTGCCAGCAGTTACGACAGGGGGGGCACTGAAGCTTTCTTT; CDR3 protein: CASSYDRGGTEAFF
clone size: .; V gene: TRBV6-5; D gene: .; J gene: TRBJ2-3; CDR3 DNA: TGTGCCACGGGGGTGTCCGCGTTAGGCACAGATACGCAGTATTTT; CDR3 protein: CATGVSALGTDTQYF
clone size: .; V gene: TRBV29-1; D gene: TRBD1; J gene: TRBJ1-2; CDR3 DNA: TGCAGCACCCAGACAGGGTGGTACGGCTACACCTTC; CDR3 protein: CSTQTGWYGYTF
clone size: .; V gene: TRBV7-9; D gene: .; J gene: TRBJ2-7; CDR3 DNA: TGTGCCAGCAGCCGCCCCGGGGGAAGTCGCGAGCAGTACTTC; CDR3 protein: CASSRPGGSREQYF
clone size: .; V gene: TRBV27; D gene: TRBD1; J gene: TRBJ1-5; CDR3 DNA: TGTGCCAGCAGGAGACAGGGAGGCAATCAGCCCCAGCATTTT; CDR3 protein: CASRRQGGNQPQHF
clone size: .; V gene: TRBV4-2; D gene: TRBD2; J gene: TRBJ2-5; CDR3 DNA: TGTGCCAGCAGCCAAGATGTCATCCTAGCGGGAGTTGGGGAGACCCAGTACTTC; CDR3 protein: CASSQDVILAGVGETQYF
clone size: .; V gene: TRBV18; D gene: .; J gene: TRBJ1-1; CDR3 DNA: TGTGCCAGCTCACCAACGGGGGTCGGGGACACTGAAGCTTTCTTT; CDR3 protein: CASSPTGVGDTEAFF
clone size: .; V gene: TRBV9; D gene: .; J gene: TRBJ2-2; CDR3 DNA: TGTGCCAGCAGCGTGGCCCCCCCAGGCACCGGGGAGCTGTTTTTT; CDR3 protein: CASSVAPPGTGELFF
clone size: .; V gene: TRBV7-2; D gene: .; J gene: TRBJ2-1; CDR3 DNA: TGTGCCAGCAGCCTAGTGCGTGGCAATGAGCAGTTCTTC; CDR3 protein: CASSLVRGNEQFF
clone size: .; V gene: TRBV19; D gene: .; J gene: TRBJ2-5; CDR3 DNA: TGTGCCAGTAGTACCCACCGGGACATTCAAGAGACCCAGTACTTC; CDR3 protein: CASSTHRDIQETQYF
clone size: .; V gene: TRBV28; D gene: .; J gene: TRBJ1-2; CDR3 DNA: TGTGCCAGCCTCACACGGGTGGACTATGGCTACACCTTC; CDR3 protein: CASLTRVDYGYTF
clone size: few; V gene: TRBV4-3; D gene: .; J gene: TRBJ2-1; CDR3 DNA: TGCGCCAGCAGCCAACTGTCGAGCTCCTACAATGAGCAGTTCTTC; CDR3 protein: CASSQLSSSYNEQFF
clone size: .; V gene: TRBV28; D gene: TRBD1; J gene: TRBJ2-1; CDR3 DNA: TGTGCCAGCAGGAATGAAGGGACAGACTCCTACAATGAGCAGTTCTTC; CDR3 protein: CASRNEGTDSYNEQFF
clone size: .; V gene: TRBV7-2; D gene: TRBD2; J gene: TRBJ2-1; CDR3 DNA: TGTGCCAGCACCCCAGCGGGACTCGGGACCTACAATGAGCAGTTCTTC; CDR3 protein: CASTPAGLGTYNEQFF
clone size: .; V gene: TRBV4-3; D gene: TRBD2; J gene: TRBJ2-2; CDR3 DNA: TGCGCCAGCAGCCAAGATATGGGGCTACGGACTAGCGGGAGGGCCACGGGCGGGGAGCTGTTTTTT; CDR3 protein: CASSQDMGLRTSGRATGGELFF
clone size: .; V gene: TRBV7-9; D gene: TRBD1; J gene: TRBJ2-1; CDR3 DNA: TGTGCCAGCAGCCAGGGGACAGGGAACGCTGAGCAGTTCTTC; CDR3 protein: CASSQGTGNAEQFF
clone size: .; V gene: TRBV30; D gene: .; J gene: TRBJ2-7; CDR3 DNA: TGTGCCTGGAGTGTACCCGGGACAACATACCGGGACTACCCCTACGAGCAGTACTTC; CDR3 protein: CAWSVPGTTYRDYPYEQYF
clone size: .; V gene: TRBV10-3; D gene: TRBD2; J gene: TRBJ2-3; CDR3 DNA: TGTGCCATCAGTGACTTAGCGGGAGTAGTGTCGGATACGCAGTATTTT; CDR3 protein: CAISDLAGVVSDTQYF
clone size: .; V gene: TRBV25-1; D gene: TRBD1; J gene: TRBJ1-5; CDR3 DNA: TGTGCCAGCAGTCAGACAGGGGTTAGCAATCAGCCCCAGCATTTT; CDR3 protein: CASSQTGVSNQPQHF
clone size: .; V gene: TRBV7-9; D gene: TRBD1; J gene: TRBJ1-2; CDR3 DNA: TGTGCCAGCAGCCCTGGGACAGGGCCTAACTATGGCTACACCTTC; CDR3 protein: CASSPGTGPNYGYTF
clone size: .; V gene: TRBV9; D gene: .; J gene: TRBJ2-1; CDR3 DNA: TGTGCCAGCAATGCGGTCCCCCAGTTCTTC; CDR3 protein: CASNAVPQFF